This note documents a single T cell receptor beta chain sequence. Antigen specificity is unknown. Using immunoSEQ multiplex PCR, the repertoire was profiled, and TCRdb retains in-frame clones only, with some absent. The sample lists tens of thousands of clones, around nine tenths occurring once. This sample is drawn from a study of graft-versus-host responses after intestinal transplantation. The CDR3 is 14 residues long. The germline V gene encodes CDR1 SGDLS and CDR2 YYNGEE. The trim removed 0 bases at V and 1 base at J, leaving 0 bases unmatched. This sequence joins TRBV9 and TRBJ2-7; 8 nucleotides line up with TRBD1. The receptor was isolated from a human donor who received an intestinal transplant. The source material was unstimulated CD8+ T cells sorted from spleen or lymph node cells, sampled before intestinal transplant. The CDR3 reads CASSVGDRSYEQYF. As DNA, the CDR3 is TGTGCCAGCAGCGTAGGGGACAGGTCCTACGAGCAGTACTTC. The full variable domain, rest sourced from reference TRBV9 and TRBJ2-7, is DSGVTQTPKHLITATGQRVTLRCSPRSGDLSVYWYQQSLDQGLQFLIQYYNGEERAKGNILERFSAQQFPDLHSELNLSSLELGDSALYFCASSVGDRSYEQYFGPGTRLTVT.